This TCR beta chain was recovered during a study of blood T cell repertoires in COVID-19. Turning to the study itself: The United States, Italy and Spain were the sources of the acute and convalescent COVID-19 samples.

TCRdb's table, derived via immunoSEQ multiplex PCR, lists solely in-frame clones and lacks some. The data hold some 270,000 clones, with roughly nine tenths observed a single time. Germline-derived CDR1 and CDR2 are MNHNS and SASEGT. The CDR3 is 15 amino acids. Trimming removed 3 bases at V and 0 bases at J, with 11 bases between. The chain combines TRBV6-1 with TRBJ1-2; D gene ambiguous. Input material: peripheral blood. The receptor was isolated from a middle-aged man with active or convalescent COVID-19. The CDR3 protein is CASSDLVVSNYGYTF. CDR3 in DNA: TGTGCCAGCAGTGACCTTGTAGTTTCTAACTATGGCTACACCTTC.